The 28 T cell receptor beta chains reported below all come from one sample, sequenced in a study of T cell responses to AZD1222 COVID-19 vaccine. Measured with immunoSEQ multiplex PCR; TCRdb has only the in-frame clones, and not every one. The table includes some 130,000 clones, about nine tenths detected once. The source was peripheral blood, collected 28 days after the second AZD1222 dose. The receptors shown here come from an adult who received the AZD1222 COVID-19 vaccine.

CDR3 in amino acids: CASSTDRNQETQYF. In nucleotides, the CDR3 is TGTGCCAGCAGCACTGACAGGAATCAAGAGACCCAGTACTTC. The chain has TRBV5-4 and TRBJ2-5; D is possibly TRBD1 (6 bases). Per germline, CDR1 SGHNT and CDR2 YYREEE (reference sequence). The CDR3 sequence is 14 residues long. V was clipped by 4 bases and J by 2 bases, with 12 bases between them.

The chain employs TRBV12-5 and TRBJ1-1, with D uncertain. V dropped 5 bases and J dropped 10 bases, with 17 bases sitting between them. The V gene's germline CDR1 is LGHNT and CDR2 FRNRAP. The CDR3 contains 13 residues. The CDR3 nucleotides read TGTGCTAGTGGTACCCCCTATGAAGCCCGAGCTTTCTTT. It specifies CASGTPYEARAFF.

This chain joins TRBV20-1 and TRBJ2-5; D assignment may be TRBD1 or TRBD2 (5 bases each). CDR3 size: 16 residues. Germline CDR1 DFQATT, CDR2 SNEGSKA (reference sequence). V lost 3 bases and J lost 4, with 21 bases in between. The CDR3 DNA is TGCAGTGCTAGTTATGCTAGCCTAAAGGGGCGAGAGACCCAGTACTTC. Translated: CSASYASLKGRETQYF.

V and J are TRBV2 and TRBJ2-7; 12 bases are a match to TRBD2. There are 18 residues in the CDR3. The J segment lost 2 bases and the V segment lost 2 bases, leaving 10 bases of the junction unmatched. Germline V CDR1 and CDR2: SNHLY, FYNNEI. CDR3 bases: TGTGCCAGCAGTGAACGACTAGCGGGAGATTGGGGCCCCTACGAGCAGTACTTC. Its protein product is CASSERLAGDWGPYEQYF.

The gene calls are TRBV11-1 and TRBJ2-2; 10 bases are a match to TRBD1. This CDR3 has 15 residues. Germline V CDR1 and CDR2: SGHAT, FQDESV (reference sequence). V lost 5 bases, J lost 6 bases, and 6 bases stayed unmatched. CDR3 region: CASSPDRGRAGELFF. CDR3 DNA sequence: TGTGCCAGCAGCCCCGACAGGGGGCGTGCCGGGGAGCTGTTTTTT.

This chain joins TRBV29-1 and TRBJ1-5; maybe TRBD1 (5 bases). Trimming stripped 4 bases from V and 5 bases from J, with 12 bases between. CDR1 and CDR2 (germline): SQVTM, ANQGSEA. CDR3 length: 13 residues. Here the CDR3 reads CSVGDGNYQPQHF. CDR3 DNA sequence: TGCAGCGTTGGGGACGGTAATTATCAGCCCCAGCATTTT.

This clone has only one observation. This sample includes further DNA sequences coding for the same CDR3. This rearrangement joins TRBV10-3 to TRBJ1-5, with D unresolved. V gave up 4 bases and J gave up 5 bases, with 6 bases separating them. The germline gives CDR1 ENHRY, CDR2 SYGVKD. This CDR3 is built from 12 residues. In DNA, the CDR3 is TGTGCCATCAGTGGGCTAGATCAGCCCCAGCATTTT. This translates into CAISGLDQPQHF.

The chain couples TRBV5-5 to TRBJ2-1; D tentatively reads TRBD1 or TRBD2 (5 bases each). In germline, CDR1 is SGHKS, CDR2 YYEKEE (reference sequence). With 4 bases removed from V and 3 bases from J, the gap between germline ends came to 14 bases. The CDR3 is 15 residues long. The CDR3 DNA sequence: TGTGCCAGCAGCCGCACCGGGACCCGCTACAATGAGCAGTTCTTC. Its protein is CASSRTGTRYNEQFF.

The chain is built from TRBV6-5 and TRBJ1-5; no firm D call. V was clipped by 4 bases and J by 7 bases, with 11 bases between them. The length of the CDR3 is 13 residues. Germline CDR1 is MNHEY and CDR2 is SVGAGI. The CDR3 region is CASSWQVDQPQHF. The CDR3 coding sequence is TGTGCCAGCAGTTGGCAGGTCGACCAGCCCCAGCATTTT.

This sequence joins TRBV24-1 and TRBJ2-1; TRBD2 aligns across 8 bases. CDR1 is KGHDR and CDR2 is SFDVKD in the germline V gene. The CDR3 covers 14 residues. Unmatched junction bases numbered 2, after V lost 5 bases and J lost 3 bases. CDR3 sequence reads: CATSVSGGYNEQFF. The DNA for the CDR3 is TGTGCCACCAGTGTAAGCGGGGGCTACAATGAGCAGTTCTTC.

The V call is TRBV7-6, the J call TRBJ2-3; 9 bases line up with TRBD1. V gave up 5 bases and J gave up 1 base; unmatched junction bases: 4. The CDR3 is made up of 15 amino acids. The germline V gene encodes CDR1 SGHVS and CDR2 FNYEAQ. The CDR3 DNA follows: TGTGCCAGCAGCGGGACAGGGTACGGCACAGATACGCAGTATTTT. Amino acid sequence: CASSGTGYGTDTQYF. The full variable domain, completed using reference TRBV7-6 and TRBJ2-3, is GAGVSQSPRYKVTKRGQDVALRCDPISGHVSLYWYRQALGQGPEFLTYFNYEAQQDKSGLPNDRFSAERPEGSISTLTIQRTEQRDSAMYRCASSGTGYGTDTQYFGPGTRLTVL.

The gene calls are TRBV19 and TRBJ1-1; TRBD1 might be the D (6 bases). Germline V CDR1 and CDR2: LNHDA, SQIVND (reference sequence). The V end was cut by 7 bases, the J end by 3 bases, with 18 bases between. This CDR3 region has 15 residues. CDR3 region: CASNSPGQGDTEAFF. Here the CDR3 DNA reads TGTGCCAGTAACTCTCCGGGACAAGGGGACACTGAAGCTTTCTTT.

J is TRBJ2-3 and V is TRBV7-9; D gene unclear. CDR1 is SEHNR and CDR2 is FQNEAQ in the germline V gene (reference sequence). The germline V and J ends were trimmed by 5 bases and 6 bases, with 6 bases remaining between them. The CDR3 has 11 residues. The CDR3 loop reads CASSPQDTQYF. The CDR3 region has the DNA TGTGCCAGCAGCCCTCAGGATACGCAGTATTTT.

V and J are TRBV7-9 and TRBJ2-6; D is possibly TRBD2 (6 bases). Germline values: CDR1 SEHNR, CDR2 FQNEAQ (reference sequence). Deletions cut 3 bases from V and 2 bases from J, with 11 bases between. The CDR3 length is 16 residues. The DNA of the CDR3 is TGTGCCAGCAGCTTTAGCGGCGCGGCTGGGGCCAACGTCCTGACTTTC. Translation gives CASSFSGAAGANVLTF.

With respect to this clone: Additional DNA sequences in this sample encode the identical CDR3. The chain joins TRBV19 to TRBJ2-1; 12 bases align to TRBD2. The ends lost 4 bases at V and 9 bases at J; junction bases unmatched: 7. The CDR3 runs 15 residues. Germline CDR1 and CDR2: LNHDA and SQIVND (reference sequence). The CDR3: CASSTRLAGVSEQFF. CDR3 nucleotide sequence: TGTGCCAGTAGTACCAGACTAGCGGGAGTTAGTGAGCAGTTCTTC.

The chain combines TRBV7-8 with TRBJ2-1; a weak D match, TRBD2 (6 bases). Trimming left V 5 bases short and J 8 bases short, with 19 bases between. In germline, CDR1 is SGHVS, CDR2 FQNEAQ. CDR3 size: 15 residues. The CDR3 DNA sequence: TGTGCCAGCAGCCCTAGGACTCTCTGGGGGGATGAGCAGTTCTTC. Its translation: CASSPRTLWGDEQFF.

The CDR3 is CASTNAGTGFRGSYEQYF. CDR3 DNA: TGTGCCAGTACCAACGCCGGGACAGGGTTTAGGGGCTCCTACGAGCAGTACTTC. The V and J genes are TRBV19 and TRBJ2-7; TRBD1 aligns across 9 bases. V was clipped by 7 bases and J by 0 bases; unmatched bases: 16. This CDR3 is 18 amino acids long. CDR1 is LNHDA and CDR2 is SQIVND in the germline V gene (reference sequence).

This clone has just one count. V usage is TRBV6-5 and J usage is TRBJ1-6, with 7 bases aligning to TRBD1. The CDR3 has 15 residues. CDR1 and CDR2 from the germline V gene are MNHEY and SVGAGI. The V segment lost 6 bases and the J segment 5 bases; nucleotides outside the gene matches: 7. In DNA, the CDR3 is TGTGCCAGCAGCAAACAGGGGTTGGATAATTCACCCCTCCACTTT. This sequence encodes CASSKQGLDNSPLHF.

The rearrangement joins TRBV21-1 to TRBJ1-2. TRBV21-1 is a known pseudogene. The CDR3 extends over 15 amino acids. CDR3 residues: CASSKDAFRDYGYTF. CDR3 coding DNA: TGTGCCAGCAGCAAAGATGCCTTCCGAGACTATGGCTACACCTTC.

V and J are TRBV11-2 and TRBJ1-2; TRBD1 matches at 8 bases. V lost 0 bases to trimming and J lost 4 bases; unmatched junction nucleotides: 4. CDR1 is SGHAT and CDR2 is FQNNGV in the germline V gene. The CDR3 runs to 15 residues. In DNA, the CDR3 is TGTGCCAGCAGCTTAGAGGCAGGGGGCTTCTATGGCTACACCTTC. Protein product: CASSLEAGGFYGYTF.

This clone has a single count. The CDR3 sequence is CASSESAGGTDTQYF. The CDR3 nucleotides read TGTGCCAGCAGTGAATCCGCAGGGGGCACAGATACGCAGTATTTT. The chain employs TRBV25-1 and TRBJ2-3; weak D call: TRBD1 (6 bases). Germline loops: CDR1 MGHDK, CDR2 SYGVNS. The CDR3 extends over 15 amino acids. Trimming took off 1 base at V and 1 base at J, with 9 bases between the two ends.

This chain joins TRBV19 and TRBJ1-5; TRBD1 matches at 7 bases. Germline values: CDR1 LNHDA, CDR2 SQIVND (reference sequence). The CDR3 loop spans 18 amino acids. Trimming at V came to 7 bases and at J to 2 bases, leaving 17 bases not matched to a gene. The CDR3 DNA reads TGTGCCAGTACCCCGGGACAGAAAATTTTTTTCGGCAATCAGCCCCAGCATTTT. Translation gives CASTPGQKIFFGNQPQHF.

The chain combines TRBV11-2 with TRBJ2-7; TRBD1 matches 7 bases. Per germline, CDR1 SGHAT and CDR2 FQNNGV. V shed 2 bases, J shed 4 bases, and the junction held 8 bases outside the gene matches. CDR3 length: 15 residues. CDR3: CASSLNDDRAYEQYF. CDR3 in DNA: TGTGCCAGCAGCTTAAACGATGACAGGGCGTACGAGCAGTACTTC.

The CDR3, as DNA: TGTGCCAGCAGCCAAGGCGTGTTCTCTGGAAACACCATATATTTT. Translated: CASSQGVFSGNTIYF. V usage is TRBV3-1 (or the pseudogene TRBV3-2) and J usage is TRBJ1-3; D gene uncertain. Trimming pared 1 base from V and 0 bases from J, leaving 7 bases between. This CDR3 is built from 15 residues. The germline V gene encodes CDR1 LGHDT and CDR2 YNNKEL (reference sequence).

This rearrangement joins TRBV6-5 to TRBJ1-2; TRBD1 might be the D (6 bases). V shed 3 bases and J shed 4 bases, with 15 bases lying between them. Germline loops: CDR1 MNHEY, CDR2 SVGAGI. The CDR3 has 15 amino acids. The CDR3 sequence is CASSYGQGFGYGYTF. In DNA form, the CDR3 reads TGTGCCAGCAGTTATGGGCAGGGGTTCGGCTATGGCTACACCTTC.

The chain is built from TRBV28 and TRBJ1-5; D is ambiguous. Trimming took 2 bases from V and 4 from J, leaving 9 bases between them. Germline V gives CDR1 MDHEN, CDR2 SYDVKM. The CDR3 has 14 amino acids. The CDR3 loop is CASSLGWGNQPQHF. The CDR3 DNA follows: TGTGCCAGCAGTTTAGGGTGGGGAAATCAGCCCCAGCATTTT.

V usage is TRBV27 and J usage is TRBJ2-5, with 9 bases lining up with TRBD1. Germline CDR1 MNHEY, CDR2 SMNVEV (reference sequence). Trimming cost V 3 bases and J 2 bases; bases outside gene matches: 4. The CDR3 extends over 15 amino acids. Here the CDR3 DNA reads TGTGCCAGCAGTTTTTCGACAGGGGGTCAAGAGACCCAGTACTTC. It codes for CASSFSTGGQETQYF.

The chain is built from TRBV7-9 and TRBJ1-4, with 8 bases aligning to TRBD1. Germline V gene sequence: CDR1 SEHNR, CDR2 FQNEAQ (reference sequence). The J segment lost 9 bases and the V segment lost 5 bases, leaving 11 bases of the junction unmatched. There are 15 residues in the CDR3. This CDR3 reads CASSNGQGGRQKLFF. In DNA form, the CDR3 reads TGTGCCAGCAGCAACGGACAGGGAGGACGGCAAAAACTGTTTTTT.